This TCR beta chain was retrieved from a study of cytomegalovirus exposure and HLA in healthy donors. Overall study results and limits: Fewer N-insertions (relative to the roughly 660-donor mean) were reportedly seen in an Asian-associated ancestry cluster in a later analysis. The authors excluded some V segments, including TRBV6-2 and TRBV6-3, as indistinguishable. It was reportedly the case that the classifier diagnosed cytomegalovirus status with high specificity and sensitivity.

Comment on this clone: Its antigen is unidentified. Mismatch with germline at one junction end may stem from a read error.

This CDR3 has 15 amino acids. From germline, CDR1 is MNHNY and CDR2 SVGAGI (reference sequence). PCR employed 60 Vbeta and 13 Jbeta primers. Data came from immunoSEQ multiplex PCR; TCRdb stores just in-frame clones and leaves some out. This sample carries about 210,000 clones, with approximately 1% going to the ten biggest clones. The source material was PBMCs. V gene TRBV6-6 combines with J gene TRBJ1-4; 10 positions agree with TRBD1. The clonotype originates from a woman aged 25 to 45 in good health and CMV-seropositive. CDR3 protein: CASSYPGDRGSEVVF. The CDR3 coding sequence is TGTGCCAGCAGTTACCCGGGGGACAGGGGTTCGGAGGTGGTTTTT.